This T cell receptor (beta chain) comes out of a study of radiation and T cells in renal cell carcinoma. Study results and caveats: Top tumor clonotypes rose in blood 2 weeks post-radiation, then contracted.

Only in-frame clones appear in the TCRdb table, and some are missing; sequencing was by immunoSEQ multiplex PCR. The sample holds fewer than 45,000 clones; nearly 85% are singletons and the top ten take 25% to 35%. Time point indicated: blood 4 weeks post-SBRT, at nephrectomy. Stated treatment: 15 Gy SBRT to primary tumor, nephrectomy 4 weeks later. Blood was sampled at baseline, 2 weeks and 4 weeks after SBRT. The tumor was a clear cell renal cell carcinoma. Looked up from germline, CDR1 is SGHTA and CDR2 is FQGNSA. This CDR3 region has 11 residues. Trimming stripped 1 base from V and 9 bases from J, with 4 bases between. Comment on this clone: What it binds is not known.

V gene TRBV7-2 combines with J gene TRBJ2-1; unclear D gene. The receptor was isolated from a woman aged 65 to 85 with renal cell carcinoma. Sample: blood, taken from a patient whose treatment included radiotherapy and nephrectomy. The CDR3: CASSLGVEQFF. The CDR3 coding sequence is TGTGCCAGCAGCTTAGGAGTTGAGCAGTTCTTC.